This is a list of T cell receptor beta chains from one sample in a study of CD4 T cells in relation to SARS-CoV-2 and coronaviruses. Clones were sequenced by immunoSEQ multiplex PCR, and TCRdb holds only the in-frame ones, with some missing. The data hold 50,000 to 70,000 clones, with about 90% observed a single time. Sequenced: memory CD4+ T cells from PBMCs. These receptors came from a human donor in good health. Each CDR3 is given with its conserved first and last residue. The D gene is left open where the match is weak. Clone size appears in some rows only: once, few, many, or a class for an expanded clone.

abundance | j_gene | d_gene | v_gene | CDR3aa | CDR3nt
once | TRBJ1-2 | - | TRBV10-3 | CAISARGGDYGYTF | TGTGCCATCAGTGCTCGGGGGGGGGACTATGGCTACACCTTC
- | TRBJ2-3 | - | TRBV5-6 | CASSWTRGTDTQYF | TGTGCCAGCAGCTGGACACGAGGCACAGATACGCAGTATTTT
once | TRBJ1-5 | - | TRBV7-9 | CASSLDKSNQPQHF | TGTGCCAGCAGCTTGGACAAGAGCAATCAGCCCCAGCATTTT
once | TRBJ1-3 | TRBD1 | TRBV7-2 | CASSPGQGGSGTIYF | TGTGCCAGCAGCCCGGGACAGGGGGGGAGTGGCACCATATATTTT
- | TRBJ2-1 | TRBD2 | TRBV3-1/TRBV3-2 | CASSQLAGQTYNEQFF | TGTGCCAGCAGCCAACTAGCGGGTCAGACCTACAATGAGCAGTTCTTC
- | TRBJ1-1 | TRBD1 | TRBV6-2/TRBV6-3 | CASSQDRGNTEAFF | TGTGCCAGCAGTCAGGACAGGGGGAACACTGAAGCTTTCTTT
- | TRBJ2-6 | - | TRBV5-5 | CASSVPGANVLTF | TGTGCCAGCAGCGTACCTGGGGCCAACGTCCTGACTTTC
- | TRBJ1-2 | - | TRBV7-3 | CASSLPGAGYGYTF | TGTGCCAGCAGCTTACCAGGGGCCGGCTATGGCTACACCTTC
- | TRBJ2-1 | - | TRBV7-2 | CASSLMGGGAYNEQFF | TGTGCCAGCAGCCTAATGGGCGGGGGCGCATACAATGAGCAGTTCTTC
- | TRBJ1-2 | - | TRBV9 | CASSPPTGVPYGYTF | TGTGCCAGCAGCCCCCCCACGGGGGTCCCTTATGGCTACACCTTC
few | TRBJ1-5 | - | TRBV2 | CASSNFNQPQHF | TGTGCCAGCAGTAATTTCAATCAGCCCCAGCATTTT
- | TRBJ2-3 | TRBD2 | TRBV12-5 | CASGVGTSEDTQYF | TGTGCTAGTGGGGTCGGAACTAGCGAAGATACGCAGTATTTT
- | TRBJ2-3 | - | TRBV7-9 | CASSIAVTDTQYF | TGTGCCAGCAGCATAGCGGTCACAGATACGCAGTATTTT
once | TRBJ2-1 | TRBD2 | TRBV6-5 | CATGTSGRNEQFF | TGTGCCACTGGGACTAGCGGGAGAAATGAGCAGTTCTTC
- | TRBJ2-7 | - | TRBV13 | CASSGRYEQYF | TGTGCCAGCAGCGGACGATACGAGCAGTACTTC
- | TRBJ2-3 | - | TRBV5-4 | CASSLQDGTQTQYF | TGTGCCAGCAGCTTGCAGGATGGGACCCAAACGCAGTATTTT
- | TRBJ2-1 | TRBD2 | TRBV28 | CASSFYAGDKDEQFF | TGTGCCAGCAGTTTTTATGCGGGAGATAAGGATGAGCAGTTCTTC
- | TRBJ2-7 | TRBD1 | TRBV5-4 | CASSLGGQGRGEQYF | TGTGCCAGCAGCTTGGGAGGACAGGGAAGAGGCGAGCAGTACTTC
- | TRBJ2-4 | TRBD2 | TRBV19 | CASSHGLAGARNIQYF | TGTGCCAGTAGTCACGGACTAGCGGGGGCCAGAAACATTCAGTACTTC
- | TRBJ2-1 | - | TRBV20-1 | CSASVGYNEQFF | TGCAGTGCTAGTGTGGGCTACAATGAGCAGTTCTTC
- | TRBJ2-1 | - | TRBV28 | CASSLSGGAAYNEQFF | TGTGCCAGCAGTTTATCGGGGGGCGCAGCCTACAATGAGCAGTTCTTC
once | TRBJ2-1 | TRBD2 | TRBV5-1 | CASRYLAGSPYNEQFF | TGCGCCAGCAGGTATCTAGCGGGCAGTCCCTACAATGAGCAGTTCTTC
- | TRBJ1-4 | TRBD1 | TRBV25-1 | CASSPGTGDEKLFF | TGTGCCAGCAGCCCCGGGACAGGGGATGAAAAACTGTTTTTT
- | TRBJ1-2 | TRBD1 | TRBV7-2 | CASSLGGQLYGYTF | TGTGCCAGCAGCTTAGGGGGACAGCTCTATGGCTACACCTTC
- | TRBJ1-6 | TRBD1 | TRBV28 | CASRETGGGNSPLHF | TGTGCCAGCAGGGAGACAGGGGGTGGTAATTCACCCCTCCACTTT
- | TRBJ2-2 | - | TRBV3-1/TRBV3-2 | CASSGTTGELFF | TGTGCCAGCAGCGGCACCACCGGGGAGCTGTTTTTT
few | TRBJ2-1 | TRBD1 | TRBV28 | CASSGTGRSYNEQFF | TGTGCCAGCAGTGGGACAGGGCGCTCCTACAATGAGCAGTTCTTC
once | TRBJ2-5 | TRBD1 | TRBV11-3 | CASSLVGTGGIQETQYF | TGTGCCAGCAGCTTAGTCGGGACAGGGGGAATCCAAGAGACCCAGTACTTC
- | TRBJ1-2 | - | TRBV5-1 | CASSPGPGQGYGYTF | TGCGCCAGCAGTCCCGGGCCAGGCCAAGGCTATGGCTACACCTTC
- | TRBJ1-5 | - | TRBV6-2/TRBV6-3 | CASSYGGSLGQPQHF | TGTGCCAGCAGTTACGGAGGCTCTCTCGGACAGCCCCAGCATTTT
- | TRBJ2-7 | - | TRBV27 | CASSLSEFSYEQYF | TGTGCCAGCAGTTTATCGGAATTTTCCTACGAGCAGTACTTC
once | TRBJ1-2 | TRBD1 | TRBV28 | CASSFSRQGDYGYTF | TGTGCCAGCAGTTTTTCGCGACAGGGTGACTATGGCTACACCTTC
- | TRBJ1-6 | - | TRBV4-3 | CASSHYQGKAYNSPLHF | TGCGCCAGCAGCCACTACCAGGGAAAGGCCTATAATTCACCCCTCCACTTT
- | TRBJ2-5 | - | TRBV5-4 | CASSFGTQPYPETQYF | TGTGCCAGCAGCTTCGGGACTCAGCCTTACCCTGAGACCCAGTACTTC
- | TRBJ2-1 | TRBD2 | TRBV5-4 | CASQRVGGRGYNEQFF | TGTGCCAGCCAGAGAGTTGGCGGGAGGGGCTACAATGAGCAGTTCTTC
once | TRBJ2-7 | - | TRBV14 | CASSQVIGARTAGEQYF | TGTGCCAGCAGCCAAGTTATCGGGGCCCGGACAGCAGGCGAGCAGTACTTC
- | TRBJ2-1 | - | TRBV29-1 | CSAPRSTGSDEQFF | TGCAGCGCACCGAGGAGCACGGGGTCCGATGAGCAGTTCTTC
- | TRBJ2-5 | - | TRBV15 | CATARDFERAETQYF | TGTGCCACCGCTCGGGACTTCGAGAGAGCGGAGACCCAGTACTTC
- | TRBJ1-4 | - | TRBV5-1 | CASSFGGATNEKLFF | TGCGCCAGCAGCTTCGGGGGGGCAACTAATGAAAAACTGTTTTTT
- | TRBJ1-2 | - | TRBV5-1 | CASSFSMRREGYGYTF | TGCGCCAGCAGCTTCAGCATGCGGCGGGAAGGCTATGGCTACACCTTC
- | TRBJ1-1 | - | TRBV6-5 | CASSYSRVNTEAFF | TGTGCCAGCAGTTACTCTAGGGTGAACACTGAAGCTTTCTTT
- | TRBJ2-3 | TRBD2 | TRBV19 | CASNGLAGVTDTQYF | TGTGCCAGTAATGGACTAGCGGGAGTCACAGATACGCAGTATTTT
- | TRBJ1-5 | - | TRBV6-1 | CASSERWGAPGYQPQHF | TGTGCCAGCAGTGAACGGTGGGGGGCCCCAGGTTATCAGCCCCAGCATTTT
- | TRBJ1-3 | - | TRBV7-4 | CASSLVLDSYSGNTIYF | TGTGCCAGCAGCTTAGTATTGGACAGTTACTCTGGAAACACCATATATTTT
- | TRBJ1-1 | - | TRBV11-3 | CASSYGTAGEAFF | TGTGCCAGCAGCTACGGGACCGCTGGTGAAGCTTTCTTT
- | TRBJ1-4 | TRBD1 | TRBV18 | CASSPPDRVEEKLFF | TGTGCCAGCTCACCACCGGACAGGGTGGAGGAAAAACTGTTTTTT
- | TRBJ2-5 | - | TRBV19 | CASSMGRSQETQYF | TGTGCCAGTAGTATGGGACGGTCCCAAGAGACCCAGTACTTC
- | TRBJ1-6 | TRBD1 | TRBV6-5 | CASSRDREDSPLHF | TGTGCCAGCAGTCGGGACAGGGAGGATTCACCCCTCCACTTT
- | TRBJ2-2 | TRBD2 | TRBV6-4 | CASSRDYENTGELFF | TGTGCCAGCAGCCGGGACTATGAGAACACCGGGGAGCTGTTTTTT
- | TRBJ2-3 | - | TRBV7-9 | CASTSGREDTQYF | TGTGCCAGCACCTCCGGAAGGGAGGATACGCAGTATTTT
once | TRBJ2-5 | - | TRBV29-1 | CSVARSGLETQYF | TGCAGCGTGGCTCGGTCAGGGTTGGAGACCCAGTACTTC
- | TRBJ1-6 | - | TRBV5-6 | CASSFQRSPGYNSPLHF | TGTGCCAGCAGCTTCCAGAGGTCCCCAGGGTATAATTCACCCCTCCACTTT
- | TRBJ1-5 | TRBD1 | TRBV7-9 | CASSWGQGDPRDQPQHF | TGTGCCAGCAGCTGGGGACAGGGGGACCCCAGGGATCAGCCCCAGCATTTT